This T cell receptor beta chain appears in the sequencing data of a study of cytomegalovirus exposure and HLA in healthy donors (dated by TCRdb to about 2017). Notes on the research overall: According to an earlier analysis of several hundred of the donors, 150 million to 200 million T cells yielded 117 million unique TCR beta sequences and roughly 280 Gb of sequence data. Approximately 300 gigabases of sequencing data and 75 million to 85 million unique TCR sequences made up an early release that covered several hundred HLA-typed donors. Of the approximately 400 genotyped donors, about 80% fell in the genetic ancestry cluster associated with self-reported Caucasian donors. The study aimed to test whether signatures of past pathogen exposure could be identified by cataloging public T cell receptors. The study used immunosequencing to profile the T cell repertoires of 666 subjects and linked those repertoires to cytomegalovirus serostatus. In addition to the first cohort of hundreds of subjects, a separate validation cohort of approximately 120 different subjects was used. The study combined high-throughput TCR immunosequencing, statistical association of individual TCRs with disease status, and machine learning to predict cytomegalovirus infection status. A later analysis re-examined previously published TCR beta repertoires from roughly 720 donors and added high-resolution HLA genotyping to investigate patterns of TCR occurrence. The later analysis used no new phenotypic data to find candidate immune exposures, relying instead on TCR beta sequences and their occurrence across donors. An earlier analysis of nearly 600 of the donors applied high-throughput TCR beta sequencing to assess whether each TCR beta V gene segment acted as functional or pseudogenic. Donor age, sex, ethnicity and CMV serostatus were compiled together with the repertoire data. Genome-wide SNP genotypes for about 55% of the roughly 670 donors were used in a later genetic analysis, which treated that subset as a discovery cohort. All discovery cohort repertoires had been generated using a single sequencing platform. Class I and class II HLA loci were covered by the typing at four-digit resolution. Typing coverage varied by locus: roughly 629-630 donors for A, B, C, DRB1 and DQB1; approximately 560 for DQA1; over 600 for DPA1; roughly 450 for DPB1. Because of strong linkage in the cohort, roughly five DR-DQ haplotypes were treated as single units for association and clustering. Among roughly 400 genotyped donors of the cohort, an average of around 240,000 unique TCR beta nucleotide sequences were sequenced per donor, roughly 20% of them non-productive. Broad study findings and their caveats: In the study, about 150 TCR beta chains were listed as associated with cytomegalovirus. Some 16 rarely observed V segments, including chromosome 9 orphons, were excluded from the earlier analysis of several hundred of the donors because counts were too low. A later genetic analysis reported fewer N-insertions in productive TCRs among donors in an Asian-associated ancestry cluster than the roughly 700-donor mean. Because some donors lacked HLA typing at each locus, the association tests relied only on the typed subset. A further reported finding was that TCR beta sequences accurately predicted the HLA-A and HLA-B alleles for most subjects in the first cohort. In a later analysis, several top co-occurrence clusters were reported to appear linked to parvovirus B19, influenza, CMV and Epstein-Barr virus. Correlated functional status among segregating V segments might be attributable to linkage disequilibrium, but an unknown experimental factor could not be ruled out. A cluster of highly shared sequence variants was judged likely to be a technical artifact of the sequencing pipeline. A later analysis found that most CMV-associated TCR beta chains appeared HLA-restricted, with HLA associations seemingly driven largely by CMV exposure. In a later analysis, TCR association rates were found to vary across HLA loci, with the most associated TCRs seen for DRB1 alleles and the fewest for HLA-C alleles. This cohort had only TCR beta chains sequenced, and the lack of alpha or paired-chain data limited which features could be detected. A few of the identified cytomegalovirus-associated TCR beta chains were confirmed in vitro to be specific for cytomegalovirus antigens. A later analysis associated about 17,000 TCR beta sequences with specific HLA alleles at a false discovery rate of 0.05. An earlier analysis of roughly 570 of the donors showed that most TCR beta V segments appeared in productive rearrangements either about 87% or about 30% of the time, which broadly matched IMGT annotations. The only immune exposure information available for the cohort was CMV serostatus. Because the 87-base-pair reads could not distinguish some IMGT-functional V segments, including TRBV6-2 and TRBV6-3, those segments were excluded. When HLA alleles, especially DR and DQ, strongly co-occurred, attributing TCR associations to individual alleles was difficult. Most TCR sequences were observed very rarely across donors, whereas some public TCRs were present in many individuals. The authors suggested that the approach could potentially be extended to other disease states and immunological phenotypes. Presence/absence analyses assumed roughly uniform sequencing depth across donors, an assumption that may not hold. In a later analysis, HLA-associated TCR beta chains were found to be more clonally expanded and to have lower generation probabilities than equally common non-associated chains. Cytomegalovirus status was reported to be diagnosed by the classifier with high specificity and sensitivity in both the original and validation cohorts. An association between a missense DCLRE1C variant and V-gene and J-gene trimming of TCR beta chains was found in a later genetic analysis and replicated in an independent cohort.

The cohort was made up of around 720 healthy bone marrow donors. At the time of sampling, all cohort members were nominally healthy, though unrecorded immune exposures were likely present. The donor tested CMV seropositive, placing the donor among the 290 or so seropositive members of the cohort. Each donor provided a peripheral blood sample, and peripheral blood mononuclear cells were used for TCR beta sequencing. Genomic DNA extraction from the blood cell samples was performed with the Qiagen DNeasy Blood Extraction Kit. V and J lose 4 bases and 0 bases, and a span of 9 bases separates them. CDR1 SGDLS and CDR2 YYNGEE were looked up in the germline V gene. The CDR3 spans 14 residues, from the cysteine through the phenylalanine. The DNA shown is the 42-base CDR3, in frame from base 1. Libraries were prepared through the immunoSEQ multiplex PCR assay. For the multiplex PCR, a mixture combining 60 forward primers for TCR Vbeta segments and 13 reverse primers for TCR Jbeta segments was used. A multiplex PCR assay on genomic DNA amplified the CDR3 region of rearranged TCR beta genes. On the Illumina HiSeq System, the amplified TCR beta libraries were sequenced as 87-base-pair reads. The paper's data handling went like this. A later analysis counted about 80 million unique TCR beta chains across the 690 or so repertoires, and 10 million to 11 million of these chains were shared by at least two donors. Raw reads were error-corrected and collapsed into unique sequences with a nearest-neighbor algorithm that merged closely related sequences to remove PCR and sequencing errors. Alignment of CDR3 sequences to IMGT reference sequences was used to assign V, D and J gene segments. For a sequence to be retained, a match of at least six nucleotides was required to both a V gene segment and a J gene segment. A rearrangement was called productive if the CDR3 had no stop codons and remained in frame with V and J, and every other rearrangement was called non-productive. CDR3 was defined by IMGT convention, running from the second conserved V-encoded cysteine to the conserved J-encoded phenylalanine. The earlier analysis of about 620 of the donors excluded sequences that lacked an unambiguous match to a single V gene segment. In an earlier analysis of a few hundred of the donors, V segments were called functional above 56.7% productive rearrangements and were called segregating when the between-donor standard deviation exceeded 5%. A statistical classification framework was built to diagnose cytomegalovirus status from the catalog of TCR beta chain sequences. In a later analysis, V and J genes were assigned by comparing TCR nucleotide sequences against IMGT/GENE-DB human TR gene sequences. In a later analysis, CDR3 sequences and most-parsimonious VDJ recombination scenarios were assigned using the TCRdist pipeline. In a later analysis, each TCR beta chain was defined by its CDR3 amino acid sequence together with its V-gene family, and reads lacking a unique V-gene family were excluded. A later analysis removed 592 highly shared, low-generation-probability nucleotide sequences to deal with suspected cross-contamination and a sequencing artifact. A later analysis calculated a clonal expansion index for each public chain from normalized within-repertoire ranks of inferred template counts. A later analysis computed generation probabilities with a VDJ recombination model fitted to out-of-frame rearrangements, and checked the results against IGoR. In a later analysis, TCR-TCR, TCR-HLA and TCR-CMV co-occurrence was scored with hypergeometric tests, and a repertoire-size bias correction was applied to TCR pairs. To estimate false discovery rates, a later analysis permuted the HLA or CMV assignments 20 times. A later analysis grouped co-occurring TCRs with DBSCAN, adding TCRdist sequence similarity when clustering within HLA-allele-positive subsets. Repertoires with fewer than 30,000 or more than 120,000 public chains, plus five repertoires with anomalous nucleotide sharing, were excluded from co-occurrence clustering. TCRdb took over this immuneACCESS table, retaining in-frame rearrangements with V and J assigned. Such tables are incomplete; in checked studies, under half of the missing clones stem from an unresolved V gene, and the remainder is unexplained. That table supplies the V and J calls and clone size; D and trimming were determined from the DNA. Here the sample has about 150,000 clones; 78% occur a single time. 2.5% to 3.5% of the sample belongs to the ten largest clones.

A remark on this clone: Its antigen target is currently unknown. No quality values exist for individual bases; no much larger clone is one base distant.

The sequence was collected from a woman between 45 and 60 years old in good health and CMV-seropositive. This sequence uses TRBV9 and TRBJ2-3, with the D gene not clear enough to name. The sequenced sample was PBMCs. In nucleotide form, the sequence is TGTGCCAGCAGCCCCAGGATGAGCACAGATACGCAGTATTTT. Its product reads: CASSPRMSTDTQYF.